A selection of T cell receptor beta chains follows, all from one sample in a study of blood T cell repertoires in COVID-19. The assay was immunoSEQ multiplex PCR, and TCRdb's table has in-frame clones only and misses some. The data hold some 200,000 clones, with roughly four fifths observed a single time. The sequencing sample was made of peripheral blood. The receptors were gathered from a woman in her thirties or forties with acute or convalescent COVID-19. Both conserved end residues are part of each CDR3. A D gene is named only where the DNA matches it firmly. Rows give clone size only sometimes, using once, few, many, or a class for an expanded clone.

NA TRBJ2-3 TRBV5-4 TRBD2 TGTGCCAGCAGCTTGGGACTAGCGGGAACTGCAGATACGCAGTATTTT CASSLGLAGTADTQYF
NA TRBJ1-2 TRBV7-2 TRBD1 TGTGCCAGCAGCGTTTCGACAGGGCCCTATGGCTACACCTTC CASSVSTGPYGYTF
NA TRBJ2-7 TRBV27 TRBD2 TGTGCCAGCAGTTTGGGCGGGAGGGGAACGAACGAGCAGTACTTC CASSLGGRGTNEQYF
NA TRBJ2-3 TRBV4-3 NA TGCGCCAGCAGCCAAGCAGGGGTAGCTGTTGGGGTGATCGATACGCAGTATTTT CASSQAGVAVGVIDTQYF
NA TRBJ2-2 TRBV3-1/TRBV3-2 TRBD2 TGTGCCAGCAGCCAAGTATTAACTAGCGTTCCCGGGGAGCTGTTTTTT CASSQVLTSVPGELFF
NA TRBJ2-1 TRBV29-1 TRBD2 TGCAGCGTTGCTAGCGGGAGTGTAAGTGAGCAGTTCTTC CSVASGSVSEQFF
NA TRBJ2-5 TRBV3-1/TRBV3-2 NA TGTGCCAGCATCGCAGGGGAGACCCAGTACTTC CASIAGETQYF
NA TRBJ1-5 TRBV7-2 TRBD1 TGTGCCAGCGGTACGACAGGGGGTAAGAGCAATCAGCCCCAGCATTTT CASGTTGGKSNQPQHF
once TRBJ2-3 TRBV19 TRBD2 TGTGCCAGTAGTATTCTAGCGGGGGGGCCGGGCACAGATACGCAGTATTTT CASSILAGGPGTDTQYF
NA TRBJ2-7 TRBV10-2 TRBD2 TGCGCCAGCAGTGATAGAGCGGGAGGGCCCTACGAGCAGTACTTC CASSDRAGGPYEQYF
once TRBJ2-1 TRBV19 NA TGTGCCAGCCGAGGGGGGGCCTACAATGAGCAGTTCTTC CASRGGAYNEQFF
few TRBJ2-1 TRBV5-1 TRBD2 TGCGCCAGCAGCGGAGGACTAGCGGACTACAATGAGCAGTTCTTC CASSGGLADYNEQFF
NA TRBJ2-7 TRBV18 TRBD1 TGTGCCAGCTCACTTGGACAGGGGCCGATCTCCTACGAGCAGTACTTC CASSLGQGPISYEQYF
NA TRBJ1-4 TRBV19 NA TGTGCCAGTAGTGAACCTACGAGGGGGGAAAAACTGTTTTTT CASSEPTRGEKLFF
few TRBJ2-2 TRBV10-1 NA TGCGCCAGCAGGGCAGAGAACACCGGGGAGCTGTTTTTT CASRAENTGELFF
once TRBJ1-2 TRBV2 NA TGTGCCAGCAAGTGGGGGAGGGACTCTAACTATGGCTACACCTTC CASKWGRDSNYGYTF
NA TRBJ2-3 TRBV9 NA TGTGCCAGCAGTTACACAGATACGCAGTATTTT CASSYTDTQYF
NA TRBJ2-1 TRBV6-2/TRBV6-3 NA TGTGCCAGCAGCGGTAGCTCCTACAATGAGCAGTTCTTC CASSGSSYNEQFF
NA TRBJ1-5 TRBV9 NA TGTGCCAGCAGCCCTGGCATGGGAGGGTTGGGCAATCAGCCCCAGCATTTT CASSPGMGGLGNQPQHF
NA TRBJ2-7 TRBV30 TRBD1 TGTGCCTGGAGTCTCGGGACAGGGAGCGGGGCCGGTTACGAGCAGTACTTC CAWSLGTGSGAGYEQYF
NA TRBJ1-3 TRBV15 NA TGTGCCACCAGCCCAAGAGGGAGTGGAGGAAACACCATATATTTT CATSPRGSGGNTIYF
few TRBJ2-7 TRBV10-3 TRBD1 TGTGCCACTAAAGGACAGGAAGTTTACGAGCAGTACTTC CATKGQEVYEQYF
NA TRBJ1-1 TRBV27 NA TGTGCCAGCAGTTTGGACTTAGGGAACACTGAAGCTTTCTTT CASSLDLGNTEAFF
NA TRBJ2-3 TRBV24-1 NA TGTGCCACCAGTGAGACAGGCAGCACAGATACGCAGTATTTT CATSETGSTDTQYF
NA TRBJ2-3 TRBV16 TRBD1 TGTGCCAGCAGCTCACAGGGGACGCAGTATTTT CASSSQGTQYF
NA TRBJ1-6 TRBV3-1/TRBV3-2 TRBD1 TGTGCCAGCAGCCTGGGACAGGGAGGATCACCCCTCCACTTT CASSLGQGGSPLHF
once TRBJ2-6 TRBV27 NA TGTGCCAGCAGTTTTAGCAGTCACGGTCAGGGTAACTCTGGGGCCAACGTCCTGACTTTC CASSFSSHGQGNSGANVLTF
NA TRBJ2-3 TRBV2 NA TGTGCCAGCAGGAGGGGTATCAGGGGAGGCACAGATACGCAGTATTTT CASRRGIRGGTDTQYF
NA TRBJ2-1 TRBV12-3/TRBV12-4 NA TGTGCCAGCAGTTTGATTATTGGGCAAGGGCAGTTCTTC CASSLIIGQGQFF
NA TRBJ1-6 TRBV25-1 NA TGTGCCAGCAGTCAAGGGGTTGAGAATTCACCCCTCCACTTT CASSQGVENSPLHF
once TRBJ1-1 TRBV30 NA TGTGCCTGGAGGGGGGACTGGCTCACTGAAGCTTTCTTT CAWRGDWLTEAFF
NA TRBJ2-7 TRBV4-1 TRBD2 TGCGCCAGCAGCCAACTAGCGGGGGTTCGGTACGAGCAGTACTTC CASSQLAGVRYEQYF
NA TRBJ2-2 TRBV9 TRBD2 TGTGCCAGCAGCGTGACTAGCGGGGTAGACGGGGAGCTGTTTTTT CASSVTSGVDGELFF
NA TRBJ2-3 TRBV4-3 TRBD2 TGCGCCAGCAGCCAAGATTCGACTAGCGGAGATACGCAGTATTTT CASSQDSTSGDTQYF
NA TRBJ1-1 TRBV5-4 NA TGTGCCAGCAGCCTATCGAACACTGAAGCTTTCTTT CASSLSNTEAFF
NA TRBJ2-1 TRBV7-2 TRBD1 TGTGCCAGCCGGGACAGCTCCTACAATGAGCAGTTCTTC CASRDSSYNEQFF